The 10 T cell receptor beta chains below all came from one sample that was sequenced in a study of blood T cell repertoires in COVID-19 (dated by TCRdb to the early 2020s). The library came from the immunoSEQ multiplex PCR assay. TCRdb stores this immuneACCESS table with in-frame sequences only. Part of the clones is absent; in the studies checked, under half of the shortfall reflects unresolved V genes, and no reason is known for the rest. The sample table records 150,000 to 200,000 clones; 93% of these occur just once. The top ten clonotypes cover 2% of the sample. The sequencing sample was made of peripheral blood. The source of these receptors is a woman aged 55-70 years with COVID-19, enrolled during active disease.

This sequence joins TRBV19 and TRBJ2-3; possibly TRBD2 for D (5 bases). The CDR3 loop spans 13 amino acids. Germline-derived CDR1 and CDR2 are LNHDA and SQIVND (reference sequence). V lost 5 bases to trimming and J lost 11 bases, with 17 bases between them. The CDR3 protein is CASSPAKGRGQYF. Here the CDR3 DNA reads TGTGCCAGTAGTCCGGCGAAAGGGAGAGGGCAGTATTTT.

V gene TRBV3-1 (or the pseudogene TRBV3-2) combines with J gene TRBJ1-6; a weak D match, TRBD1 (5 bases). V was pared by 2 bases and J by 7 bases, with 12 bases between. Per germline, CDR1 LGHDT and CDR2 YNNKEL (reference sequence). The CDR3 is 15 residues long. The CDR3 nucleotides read TGTGCCAGCAGCCAACGGGGGGTCAGGAATTCACCCCTCCACTTT. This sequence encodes CASSQRGVRNSPLHF.

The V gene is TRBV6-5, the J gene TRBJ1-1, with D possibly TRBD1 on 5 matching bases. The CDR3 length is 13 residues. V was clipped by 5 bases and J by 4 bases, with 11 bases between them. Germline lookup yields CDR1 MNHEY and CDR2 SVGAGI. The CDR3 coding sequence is TGTGCCAGCAGTCTTGACAGCTCCACTGAAGCTTTCTTT. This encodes CASSLDSSTEAFF.

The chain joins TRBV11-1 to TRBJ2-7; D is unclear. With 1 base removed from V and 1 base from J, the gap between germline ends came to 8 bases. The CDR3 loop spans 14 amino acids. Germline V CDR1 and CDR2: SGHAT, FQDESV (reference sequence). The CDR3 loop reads CASSLVAGSYEQYF. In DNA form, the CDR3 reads TGTGCCAGCAGCTTAGTGGCAGGATCCTACGAGCAGTACTTC.

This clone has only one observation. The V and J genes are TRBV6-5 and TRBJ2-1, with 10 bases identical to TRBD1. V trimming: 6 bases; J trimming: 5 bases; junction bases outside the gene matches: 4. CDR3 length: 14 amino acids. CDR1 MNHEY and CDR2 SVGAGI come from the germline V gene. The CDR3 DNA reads TGTGCCAGCAGCAGGGACAGGGGAGACAATGAGCAGTTCTTC. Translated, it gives CASSRDRGDNEQFF.

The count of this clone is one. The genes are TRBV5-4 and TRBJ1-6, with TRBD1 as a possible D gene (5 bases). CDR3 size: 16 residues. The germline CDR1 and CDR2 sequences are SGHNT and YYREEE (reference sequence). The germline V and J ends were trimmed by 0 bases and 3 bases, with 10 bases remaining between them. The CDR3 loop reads CASSLGAGYYNSPLHF. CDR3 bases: TGTGCCAGCAGCTTGGGCGCAGGGTACTATAATTCACCCCTCCACTTT. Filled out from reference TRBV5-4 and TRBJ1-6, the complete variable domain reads ETGVTQSPTHLIKTRGQQVTLRCSSQSGHNTVSWYQQALGQGPQFIFQYYREEENGRGNFPPRFSGLQFPNYSSELNVNALELDDSALYLCASSLGAGYYNSPLHFGNGTRLTVT.

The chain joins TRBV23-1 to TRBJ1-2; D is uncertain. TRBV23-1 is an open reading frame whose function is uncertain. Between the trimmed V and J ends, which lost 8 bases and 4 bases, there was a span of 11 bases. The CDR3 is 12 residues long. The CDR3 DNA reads TGCGCCAGCGCCGGGGTCTTCTATGGCTACACCTTC. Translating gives CASAGVFYGYTF.

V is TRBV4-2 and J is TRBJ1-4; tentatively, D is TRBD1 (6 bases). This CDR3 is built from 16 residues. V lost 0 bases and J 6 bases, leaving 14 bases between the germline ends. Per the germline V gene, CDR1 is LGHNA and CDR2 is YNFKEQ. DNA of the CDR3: TGTGCCAGCAGCCAAGATCGAACGGGGGGCGATGAAAAACTGTTTTTT. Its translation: CASSQDRTGGDEKLFF.

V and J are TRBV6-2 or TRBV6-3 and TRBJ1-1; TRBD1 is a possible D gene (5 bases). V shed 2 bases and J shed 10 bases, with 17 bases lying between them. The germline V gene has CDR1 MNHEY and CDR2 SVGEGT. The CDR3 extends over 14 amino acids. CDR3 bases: TGTGCCAGCAGTTACGGGGCAACCACCTGGGGAGCTTTCTTT. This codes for CASSYGATTWGAFF.

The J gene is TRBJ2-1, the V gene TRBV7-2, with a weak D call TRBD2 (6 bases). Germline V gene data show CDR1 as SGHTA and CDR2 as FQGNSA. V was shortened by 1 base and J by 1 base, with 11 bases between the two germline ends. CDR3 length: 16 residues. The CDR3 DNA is TGTGCCAGCAGCTTAGAGGCGGGGAGATCCTACAATGAGCAGTTCTTC. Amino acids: CASSLEAGRSYNEQFF. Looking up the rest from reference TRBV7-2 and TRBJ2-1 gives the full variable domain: GAGVSQSPSNKVTEKGKDVELRCDPISGHTALYWYRQSLGQGLEFLIYFQGNSAPDKSGLPSDRFSAERTGGSVSTLTIQRTQQEDSAVYLCASSLEAGRSYNEQFFGPGTRLTVL.